The subject of this entry is one T cell receptor beta chain. Expressed TCRB transcripts were sequenced after all isolated RNA was converted to cDNA. The method was immunoSEQ multiplex PCR; TCRdb's version includes in-frame clones alone and lacks a portion of them. The sample yields around 300,000 clones, 9.5% to 11% seen once. The sample is drawn from a study of beta chain features in type 1 diabetes. Trimming cost V 1 base and J 0 bases, with 12 bases left between them. Germline CDR1 and CDR2: LNHNV and YYDKDF (reference sequence). The CDR3 contains 16 residues. Sorted populations were all over 95% pure.

The chain links TRBV15 to TRBJ1-2; perhaps TRBD1 as D (5 bases). The source is a woman in her 30s in good health. The sequenced sample consisted of naive CD4+ T cells from blood. CDR3 nucleotide sequence: TGTGCCACCAGCAGAGGAGGTGCGGGGCCTAACTATGGCTACACCTTC. It is translated as CATSRGGAGPNYGYTF.